This TCR beta chain was sequenced during a study of shared clonotypes between healthy human individuals. In the naive CD8 group, cells lacked CD45RO and were positively selected for CCR7, so terminally differentiated effector memory CD45RA+ cells were left out. Nashville, Tennessee was home to all donors, each a Caucasian adult. J was trimmed by 1 base and V by 4 bases; bases with no gene match: 7. The CDR3 is made up of 18 amino acids. Germline assignment: CDR1 SGHDT and CDR2 YYEEEE. Authors' analysis steps: As immunoSEQ supplied junction-only sequences (without quality scores), filtering differed. Libraries were prepared by immunoSEQ multiplex PCR; TCRdb keeps only in-frame clonotypes and omits some of them. Clone size and V and J calls were adopted from that table, with D and trimming inferred from the DNA. The sample comprises approximately 2,000,000 clones, over 85% of which are singletons, and more than 1.5% rests with the top ten.

The receptor was isolated from a man aged 18 to 30 in good health. Some clones in this sample may be carry-over from other donors' samples. The sequencing sample was made of naive CD8+ T cells from PBMCs. This chain connects TRBV5-6 to TRBJ2-4; 14 bases are shared with TRBD2. This CDR3 reads CASSPGLAGASAKNIQYF. The CDR3 nucleotides read TGTGCCAGCAGCCCGGGACTAGCGGGAGCTAGCGCCAAAAACATTCAGTACTTC.